The 28 T cell receptor beta chains given below trace back to one sample, sequenced in a study of cytomegalovirus exposure and HLA in healthy donors. With 60 Vbeta and 13 Jbeta primers, the PCR was carried out. TCRdb's copy holds only in-frame clones and misses some; the assay was immunoSEQ multiplex PCR. The sample lists approximately 180,000 clones; 84% were seen once. Sequenced material: PBMCs. These receptors were taken from a girl between 5 and 17 years old in good health and CMV-seropositive.

This clone came up a few times. The V and J genes are TRBV10-3 and TRBJ1-4; TRBD1 matches 7 bases. Germline V gene lookup returns CDR1 ENHRY and CDR2 SYGVKD. The CDR3 length is 14 residues. V shed 6 bases, J shed 5 bases, and the junction held 6 bases outside the gene matches. This CDR3 is CAIRETGQNEKLFF. CDR3 sequence (DNA): TGTGCCATCAGAGAGACAGGGCAGAATGAAAAACTGTTTTTT.

The chain recombines TRBV5-1 with TRBJ2-2, with 11 bases matching TRBD1. The CDR3 consists of 15 residues. CDR1 and CDR2 from the germline V gene are SGHRS and YFSETQ. V was pared by 4 bases and J by 4 bases, with 3 bases of the junction left unmatched. The CDR3 nucleotides read TGCGCCAGCAGCGGCGGGACAGGGGGCACCGGGGAGCTGTTTTTT. Residues: CASSGGTGGTGELFF. The variable domain in full, completed from reference TRBV5-1 and TRBJ2-2, reads KAGVTQTPRYLIKTRGQQVTLSCSPISGHRSVSWYQQTPGQGLQFLFEYFSETQRNKGNFPGRFSGRQFSNSRSEMNVSTLELGDSALYLCASSGGTGGTGELFFGEGSRLTVL.

The chain couples TRBV7-9 to TRBJ1-1; 8 positions agree with TRBD1. J gave up 5 bases and V 4 bases, and 6 bases lay outside the gene matches. Germline V gene sequence: CDR1 SEHNR, CDR2 FQNEAQ (reference sequence). The CDR3 is 14 residues long. The CDR3 loop is CASSSGQGETEAFF. For the CDR3, the DNA is TGTGCCAGCAGCTCAGGACAGGGTGAGACTGAAGCTTTCTTT.

The DNA for the CDR3 is TGTGCCAGTAGTTGGAAGCAAGCGGACACTGAAGCTTTCTTT. Encoded protein: CASSWKQADTEAFF. The chain joins TRBV19 to TRBJ1-1; D remains ambiguous. This CDR3 region has 14 residues. The V gene lost 5 bases and the J gene lost 3 bases, with 13 bases spanning the gap. Germline values: CDR1 LNHDA, CDR2 SQIVND (reference sequence).

The V call is TRBV2, the J call TRBJ1-4, with a possible D match to TRBD1 (5 bases). With 4 bases removed from V and 8 bases from J, the gap between germline ends came to 14 bases. The CDR3 is made up of 14 amino acids. CDR1 is SNHLY and CDR2 is FYNNEI in the germline V gene. This CDR3 is CASSGGGSGEKLFF. The CDR3 DNA sequence: TGTGCCAGCAGTGGGGGGGGATCGGGGGAAAAACTGTTTTTT.

This clone appeared a single time. The chain combines TRBV30 with TRBJ1-1; D is ambiguous. The CDR3 length is 10 residues. Germline V gene lookup returns CDR1 GTSNPN and CDR2 SVGIG (reference sequence). V lost 1 base and J lost 8, with 5 bases in between. The CDR3 coding sequence is TGTGCCTGGAGTGACGGGGAAGCTTTCTTT. It is translated as CAWSDGEAFF.

V usage is TRBV5-4 and J usage is TRBJ2-2, with 10 bases fitting TRBD1. Trimming at V came to 3 bases and at J to 6 bases, leaving 11 bases not matched to a gene. Germline lookup yields CDR1 SGHNT and CDR2 YYREEE (reference sequence). This CDR3 region has 17 residues. The CDR3, as DNA: TGTGCCAGCAGCTCGAAGAAGGACAGGGGGTTCGCCGGGGAGCTGTTTTTT. Amino acids: CASSSKKDRGFAGELFF.

The chain carries TRBV18 and TRBJ1-2, with D tentatively TRBD1 (5 bases). Trimming shortened V by 8 bases and J by 4 bases, and 17 bases separated the two germline ends. The CDR3 spans 14 residues. CDR1 is KGHSH, CDR2 LQKENI, per germline. The CDR3 sequence is CASRDWGVSYGYTF. The CDR3 DNA is TGTGCCAGCCGAGACTGGGGGGTGTCCTATGGCTACACCTTC.

The CDR3, as DNA: TGTGCCATCAGTGTGGGCGGGGCCTTGCAAGAGACCCAGTACTTC. Translating it yields CAISVGGALQETQYF. The chain carries TRBV10-3 and TRBJ2-5, with D possibly matching TRBD2 (6 bases). In germline, CDR1 is ENHRY, CDR2 SYGVKD. This CDR3 is built from 15 residues. The V and J ends lost 4 bases and 2 bases respectively, with 14 bases between them.

The rearrangement uses TRBV2 and TRBJ1-4; 7 bases fit TRBD1. This CDR3 region has 15 residues. The trim removed 3 bases at V and 7 bases at J, leaving 8 bases unmatched. Germline CDR1 reads SNHLY; CDR2 reads FYNNEI. CDR3 DNA: TGTGCCAGCAGTGAGATCGACAGGGTATTTGAAAAACTGTTTTTT. Encoded protein: CASSEIDRVFEKLFF.

This chain connects TRBV10-1 to TRBJ1-2; D is possibly TRBD1 (5 bases). CDR3 length: 13 amino acids. The V end lost 5 bases, the J end lost 3 bases, and 10 bases lay between the germline ends. Germline CDR1 is WNHNN and CDR2 is SYGVQD (reference sequence). Here the CDR3 DNA reads TGCGCCAGCAGTCCGGGGGGAGACTATGGCTACACCTTC. Amino acids: CASSPGGDYGYTF.

The chain carries TRBV10-3 and TRBJ1-1; 8 nucleotides match TRBD1. From germline, CDR1 is ENHRY and CDR2 SYGVKD. The CDR3 is 15 amino acids. Germline trimming cut 3 bases from V and 5 bases from J; bases unmatched to any gene: 8. CDR3 in amino acids: CAISEKDRGTTEAFF. CDR3 coding DNA: TGTGCCATCAGTGAAAAAGACAGGGGAACTACTGAAGCTTTCTTT.

The chain employs TRBV19 and TRBJ2-5; no definite D call. With 3 bases removed from V and 1 base from J, the gap between germline ends came to 6 bases. The CDR3 totals 13 residues. Germline values: CDR1 LNHDA, CDR2 SQIVND (reference sequence). CDR3 DNA sequence: TGTGCCAGTAGTATTCAGGCCCAAGAGACCCAGTACTTC. This codes for CASSIQAQETQYF.

The gene calls are TRBV9 and TRBJ2-1; tentatively, D is TRBD2 (6 bases). Per the germline V gene, CDR1 is SGDLS and CDR2 is YYNGEE. V lost 1 base, J lost 4 bases, and 12 bases lay in between. This CDR3 has 15 residues. DNA for the CDR3: TGTGCCAGCAGCGTACAGGAGGGGCTTTACAATGAGCAGTTCTTC. Protein: CASSVQEGLYNEQFF.

The V call is TRBV5-1, the J call TRBJ2-1; possibly TRBD1 for D (5 bases). CDR3 length: 12 amino acids. Germline V gene lookup returns CDR1 SGHRS and CDR2 YFSETQ. V dropped 4 bases and J dropped 7 bases, with 9 bases sitting between them. CDR3 bases: TGCGCCAGCAGCCAGGGTGGAAATGAGCAGTTCTTC. It translates to CASSQGGNEQFF.

This clone has only one observation. V is TRBV5-4 and J is TRBJ1-2; no firm D call. Germline CDR1 reads SGHNT; CDR2 reads YYREEE (reference sequence). CDR3 size: 15 residues. V was pared by 0 bases and J by 4 bases, with 13 bases between. CDR3 DNA: TGTGCCAGCAGCTTGGAGCGTCGACCGTCCTATGGCTACACCTTC. Protein sequence: CASSLERRPSYGYTF.

The chain uses TRBV19 and TRBJ1-2, with D unresolved. The germline gives CDR1 LNHDA, CDR2 SQIVND (reference sequence). Deletions cut 3 bases from V and 6 bases from J, with 11 bases between. CDR3 length equals 13 residues. CDR3 loop: CASSIRLADGYTF. The CDR3, as DNA: TGTGCCAGTAGTATTAGACTCGCGGATGGCTACACCTTC.

V is TRBV30 and J is TRBJ2-7; TRBD2 matches at 10 bases. J gave up 0 bases and V 8 bases, and 4 bases lay outside the gene matches. The germline gives CDR1 GTSNPN, CDR2 SVGIG (reference sequence). The CDR3 extends over 13 amino acids. CDR3 nucleotide sequence: TGTGCCCTTAGCGGGGGGTTCTCCTACGAGCAGTACTTC. This codes for CALSGGFSYEQYF. Together with reference TRBV30 and TRBJ2-7, the CDR3 gives the full variable domain: SQTIHQWPATLVQPVGSPLSLECTVEGTSNPNLYWYRQAAGRGLQLLFYSVGIGQISSEVPQNLSASRPQDRQFILSSKKLLLSDSGFYLCALSGGFSYEQYFGPGTRLTVT.

This clone came up a few times. The chain combines TRBV7-8 with TRBJ1-4, with 7 bases aligning to TRBD1. This CDR3 is built from 17 residues. The junction had 13 bases not matched to a gene; V was cut back by 5 bases and J by 4 bases. From germline, CDR1 is SGHVS and CDR2 FQNEAQ. This CDR3 reads CASSLKRWGQLNEKLFF. The CDR3 DNA is TGTGCCAGCAGCCTGAAAAGATGGGGACAGCTTAATGAAAAACTGTTTTTT.

V usage is TRBV6-5 and J usage is TRBJ1-2, with a tentative D call TRBD1 (6 bases). The V end lost 0 bases, the J end lost 1 base, and 12 bases lay between the germline ends. This CDR3 has 16 amino acids. Germline loops: CDR1 MNHEY, CDR2 SVGAGI. CDR3 bases: TGTGCCAGCAGTTACTCTGGGACACCGATTAACTATGGCTACACCTTC. Protein sequence: CASSYSGTPINYGYTF.

This clone has just one count. This chain connects TRBV29-1 to TRBJ2-7, with a weak D call TRBD2 (5 bases). V was shortened by 4 bases and J by 4 bases, with 14 bases between the two germline ends. The germline CDR1 and CDR2 sequences are SQVTM and ANQGSEA. This CDR3 is 13 amino acids long. The CDR3 DNA sequence: TGCAGCGTTGCTCCCGAGGGAAGGTACGAGCAGTACTTC. Amino acids: CSVAPEGRYEQYF.

The genes are TRBV7-9 and TRBJ2-1; D uncertain. CDR1 SEHNR and CDR2 FQNEAQ come from the germline V gene (reference sequence). CDR3 size: 12 residues. Trimming shortened V by 5 bases and J by 12 bases, and 14 bases separated the two germline ends. CDR3 sequence (DNA): TGTGCCAGCAGCCAAGCGTCCTCCTTGCAGTTCTTC. Translation gives CASSQASSLQFF.

The V call is TRBV2, the J call TRBJ1-1; D possibly corresponds to TRBD1 (5 bases). Trimming took 10 bases from V and 3 from J, leaving 18 bases between them. The CDR3 has 14 amino acids. CDR1 and CDR2 from the germline V gene are SNHLY and FYNNEI. The CDR3 spells CATNGQGLYTEAFF. In nucleotides, the CDR3 is TGTGCCACAAACGGCCAGGGATTGTACACTGAAGCTTTCTTT.

The chain links TRBV2 to TRBJ1-3; no firm D call. CDR3 size: 15 residues. Trimming pared 4 bases from V and 0 bases from J, leaving 10 bases between. CDR1 SNHLY and CDR2 FYNNEI come from the germline V gene. The CDR3 protein is CASSVDGGSGNTIYF. As DNA, the CDR3 is TGTGCCAGCAGTGTTGACGGCGGCTCTGGAAACACCATATATTTT. Complete variable domain (other parts from reference TRBV2 and TRBJ1-3): EPEVTQTPSHQVTQMGQEVILRCVPISNHLYFYWYRQILGQKVEFLVSFYNNEISEKSEIFDDQFSVERPDGSNFTLKIRSTKLEDSAMYFCASSVDGGSGNTIYFGEGSWLTVV.

V is TRBV5-4 and J is TRBJ1-2, with D maybe TRBD1 (6 bases). Looked up from germline, CDR1 is SGHNT and CDR2 is YYREEE (reference sequence). The CDR3 loop spans 12 amino acids. The ends were cut back, 3 bases at V and 4 bases at J, with 7 bases in the middle. CDR3 region: CASSSDSYGYTF. The DNA of the CDR3 is TGTGCCAGCAGCTCGGACAGCTATGGCTACACCTTC.

The chain recombines TRBV27 with TRBJ2-5; 8 bases agree with TRBD2. Losses at the gene ends were 7 bases for V and 4 bases for J; bases not matched to a gene: 8. The CDR3 loop spans 14 amino acids. Germline values: CDR1 MNHEY, CDR2 SMNVEV (reference sequence). The DNA for the CDR3 is TGTGCCAGCAAGGAGCGGGGGCGTGGAGAGACCCAGTACTTC. Translated, it gives CASKERGRGETQYF.

The rearrangement links TRBV19 to TRBJ2-7; possibly TRBD1 for D (6 bases). Trimming took 5 bases from V and 3 from J, leaving 17 bases between them. CDR1 and CDR2 (germline): LNHDA, SQIVND (reference sequence). This CDR3 comprises 15 residues. CDR3 sequence reads: CASSPYRDIIYEQYF. In nucleotides, the CDR3 is TGTGCCAGTAGTCCGTACCGGGACATTATCTACGAGCAGTACTTC.

This chain connects TRBV19 to TRBJ2-7, with a possible D match to TRBD1 (6 bases). Trimming pared 4 bases from V and 2 bases from J, leaving 27 bases between. This CDR3 has 19 residues. Germline assignment: CDR1 LNHDA and CDR2 SQIVND (reference sequence). The CDR3 here is CASSKGGPFTDLSTYEQYF. CDR3 bases: TGTGCCAGTAGTAAAGGGGGTCCATTCACAGACCTTTCCACCTACGAGCAGTACTTC.